This T cell receptor beta chain is drawn from a study of cytomegalovirus exposure and HLA in healthy donors. CDR3 size: 13 residues. Germline lookup yields CDR1 SGHTA and CDR2 FQGNSA. The ends lost 3 bases at V and 2 bases at J; junction bases unmatched: 1. This clone was counted only a few times. As yet, its antigen is unknown. Study findings and constraints: With later analysis, a missense DCLRE1C variant became linked to TCR beta V- and J-gene trimming.

The PCR had 60 Vbeta and 13 Jbeta primers. Only in-frame clones appear in the TCRdb table, and some are missing; sequencing was by immunoSEQ multiplex PCR. The sample lists some 110,000 clones, around 80% occurring once. The gene calls are TRBV7-2 and TRBJ2-7; 7 nucleotides align to TRBD2. The clonotype originates from a middle-aged man in good health and CMV-seropositive. Sequencing was done on a sample of PBMCs. Here the CDR3 reads CASSFGTTYEQYF. CDR3 in DNA: TGTGCCAGCAGCTTTGGGACTACCTACGAGCAGTACTTC.